This note documents a single T cell receptor beta chain sequence. The CDR3 spans 15 residues. CDR1 and CDR2 (germline): MGHRA, YSYEKL. V shed 3 bases, J shed 4 bases, and the junction held 4 bases outside the gene matches. Produced via immunoSEQ multiplex PCR; TCRdb's table is partial and in-frame only. The top ten clones hold under 3% of a sample with roughly 34,000 clones, 95% to 96% of them seen once. The data are from a study of T cells in tuberculosis. Study-wide context: In South Africa, adults with active tuberculosis were compared with IGRA-negative and latently infected IGRA-positive adolescents.

The clonotype originates from a donor aged 10-29 years with latent tuberculosis or without tuberculosis infection. This chain connects TRBV4-1 to TRBJ2-3, with 10 bases that match TRBD1. The material sequenced was PBMCs. CDR3 coding DNA: TGCGCCAGCAGCCAGACAGGGGGCGGCGCAGATACGCAGTATTTT. This codes for CASSQTGGGADTQYF.